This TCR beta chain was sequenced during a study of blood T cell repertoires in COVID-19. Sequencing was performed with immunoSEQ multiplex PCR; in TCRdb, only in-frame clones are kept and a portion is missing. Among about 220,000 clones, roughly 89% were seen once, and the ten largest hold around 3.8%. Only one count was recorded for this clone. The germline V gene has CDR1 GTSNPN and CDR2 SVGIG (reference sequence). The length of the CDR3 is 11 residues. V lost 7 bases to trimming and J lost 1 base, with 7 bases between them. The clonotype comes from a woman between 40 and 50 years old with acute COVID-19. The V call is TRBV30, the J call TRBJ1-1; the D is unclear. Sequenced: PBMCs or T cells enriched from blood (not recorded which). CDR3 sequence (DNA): TGTGCCTTCCGGGAGAACACTGAAGCTTTCTTT. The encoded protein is CAFRENTEAFF.